This is a list of T cell receptor beta chains from one sample in a study of blood T cell repertoires in COVID-19. Assay: immunoSEQ multiplex PCR; the TCRdb copy retains only in-frame clones and omits some. Among 310,000 or so clones listed, around 92% were seen once. Specimen: peripheral blood. These receptors were obtained from a man younger than 30 who had recovered from COVID-19. CDR3s include the opening cysteine and the closing phenylalanine or tryptophan. Clone size is stated in some rows and not others, as once, few, many or a class when expanded.

size: -
J: TRBJ2-2
V: TRBV9
CDR3: CASSVDQGGGELFF

size: -
J: TRBJ1-5
V: TRBV19
CDR3: CASSRGGKDQPQHF

size: -
J: TRBJ2-3
V: TRBV19
CDR3: CASSIRLALSTDTQYF

size: -
J: TRBJ2-7
V: TRBV19
CDR3: CASSQQGAYEQYF

size: -
J: TRBJ2-1
V: TRBV3-1/TRBV3-2
CDR3: CASSGTGKNEQFF

size: -
J: TRBJ2-6
V: TRBV5-6
CDR3: CASSFTQGQAPGANVLTF

size: -
J: TRBJ1-2
V: TRBV11-2
CDR3: CASGSGGGRNGYTF

size: -
J: TRBJ2-3
V: TRBV24-1
CDR3: CATSDGADTQYF

size: -
J: TRBJ1-3
V: TRBV10-3
CDR3: CAISDSTGASGNTIYF

size: -
J: TRBJ2-2
V: TRBV7-3
CDR3: CASSPSVTGELFF

size: -
J: TRBJ2-2
V: TRBV5-4
CDR3: CASSLGQGVITGELFF

size: -
J: TRBJ2-5
V: TRBV12-5
CDR3: CASGFPGVGETQYF

size: -
J: TRBJ2-1
V: TRBV10-1
CDR3: CASSESRAGGTYNEQFF

size: -
J: TRBJ2-1
V: TRBV9
CDR3: CASSVGIAGDEQFF

size: once
J: TRBJ1-2
V: TRBV7-9
CDR3: CASSPGTAPPGYTF

size: -
J: TRBJ2-7
V: TRBV14
CDR3: CASSQGRGPSDYEQYF

size: once
J: TRBJ2-6
V: TRBV5-1
CDR3: CASSLGTSGASTGANVLTF

size: -
J: TRBJ1-5
V: TRBV5-6
CDR3: CASSLRGFQPQHF

size: -
J: TRBJ2-7
V: TRBV6-6
CDR3: CASRQDTVTSYEQYF

size: -
J: TRBJ1-5
V: TRBV6-6
CDR3: CASSYETGNQPQHF

size: -
J: TRBJ1-5
V: TRBV30
CDR3: CAWSVLDSNQPQHF

size: -
J: TRBJ2-1
V: TRBV9
CDR3: CASSVAPLAGVRDNEQFF

size: once
J: TRBJ2-2
V: TRBV11-2
CDR3: CASSLLAGVSGGELFF

size: -
J: TRBJ1-2
V: TRBV6-2/TRBV6-3
CDR3: CASSQGVYRVGGYTF

size: -
J: TRBJ1-1
V: TRBV19
CDR3: CAATQGATEAFF

size: -
J: TRBJ2-3
V: TRBV5-5
CDR3: CASSTRLVPDTQYF

size: -
J: TRBJ2-3
V: TRBV2
CDR3: CASIRVLADTQYF

size: -
J: TRBJ1-2
V: TRBV19
CDR3: CASSSLRDYGYTF

size: -
J: TRBJ2-7
V: TRBV10-2
CDR3: CASSPQRELDYEQYF

size: once
J: TRBJ2-1
V: TRBV4-1
CDR3: CASSPTSGRWYEQFF

size: -
J: TRBJ2-1
V: TRBV10-3
CDR3: CAITGQGGDEQFF

size: -
J: TRBJ2-3
V: TRBV9
CDR3: CASSVAGKDTQYF

size: -
J: TRBJ2-3
V: TRBV28
CDR3: CASSLEPGQGTDTQYF

size: -
J: TRBJ1-2
V: TRBV20-1
CDR3: CSGLFRGGYTF

size: -
J: TRBJ1-2
V: TRBV11-2
CDR3: CASSSAGTGAYGYTF

size: -
J: TRBJ1-1
V: TRBV12-3/TRBV12-4
CDR3: CASSLVGPGEAFF

size: once
J: TRBJ2-3
V: TRBV2
CDR3: CASRARLAGLDTQYF

size: -
J: TRBJ1-1
V: TRBV27
CDR3: CASSGRDANTEAFF

size: -
J: TRBJ1-6
V: TRBV18
CDR3: CASSPAGGNSPLHF

size: -
J: TRBJ2-7
V: TRBV6-5
CDR3: CATTPDRGGYEQYF

size: -
J: TRBJ2-7
V: TRBV10-2
CDR3: CASSESGTSGRAGYEQYF

size: -
J: TRBJ2-3
V: TRBV19
CDR3: CASSIDFRLAGTDTQYF

size: -
J: TRBJ2-7
V: TRBV2
CDR3: CASRVYPTGAYEQYF

size: -
J: TRBJ2-1
V: TRBV19
CDR3: CASSIDGGEYNEQFF

size: -
J: TRBJ2-7
V: TRBV7-2
CDR3: CASSLLRSQTGTGAYEQYF